These 25 T cell receptor beta chains originate from one sample sequenced in a study of T cells in localized non-small cell lung cancer. Method: immunoSEQ multiplex PCR; TCRdb's copy keeps in-frame clones and lacks some. The sample holds under 35,000 clones, approximately 90% seen once. Specimen: peripheral blood, collected before any cancer treatment. Receptor source: a female donor aged 60 or older with stage I lung adenocarcinoma.

V is TRBV18 and J is TRBJ2-5; D is ambiguous. The CDR3 sequence is 12 residues long. Trimming took 3 bases from V and 5 from J, leaving 7 bases between them. Per germline, CDR1 KGHSH and CDR2 LQKENI. The DNA for the CDR3 is TGTGCCAGCTCACCCAGATTGGAGACCCAGTACTTC. Protein: CASSPRLETQYF.

The rearrangement uses TRBV19 and TRBJ1-1, with 9 bases that match TRBD1. Germline-derived CDR1 and CDR2 are LNHDA and SQIVND (reference sequence). The CDR3 extends over 15 amino acids. The V segment lost 4 bases and the J segment 0 bases; nucleotides outside the gene matches: 3. For the CDR3, the DNA is TGTGCCAGTAGTAGGACAGGGGCCATGAACACTGAAGCTTTCTTT. Encoded protein: CASSRTGAMNTEAFF.

CDR3 region: CASSQLRDRGTEAFF. In nucleotides, the CDR3 is TGTGCCAGCAGCCAACTCCGGGACAGGGGGACTGAAGCTTTCTTT. V gene TRBV14 combines with J gene TRBJ1-1, with 11 nucleotides matching TRBD1. The V gene's germline CDR1 is SGHDN and CDR2 FVKESK. The CDR3 loop spans 15 amino acids. With 2 bases clipped from V and 5 bases from J, the junction kept 4 bases outside the gene matches.

The chain employs TRBV2 and TRBJ1-5; D unclear. CDR3 length: 12 residues. The germline V and J ends were trimmed by 1 base and 3 bases, with 1 base remaining between them. The germline V gene encodes CDR1 SNHLY and CDR2 FYNNEI. Written as DNA, the CDR3 is TGTGCCAGCAGTGAAGACAATCAGCCCCAGCATTTT. Protein product: CASSEDNQPQHF. Complete variable domain (other parts from reference TRBV2 and TRBJ1-5): EPEVTQTPSHQVTQMGQEVILRCVPISNHLYFYWYRQILGQKVEFLVSFYNNEISEKSEIFDDQFSVERPDGSNFTLKIRSTKLEDSAMYFCASSEDNQPQHFGDGTRLSIL.

The chain couples TRBV2 to TRBJ1-1; D is undetermined. V lost 8 bases to trimming and J lost 7 bases, with 8 bases between them. The CDR3 is 10 amino acids. Germline V CDR1 and CDR2: SNHLY, FYNNEI. DNA of the CDR3: TGTGCCAGCGGTATTATTGAAGCTTTCTTT. This encodes CASGIIEAFF.

The V gene is TRBV27, the J gene TRBJ1-5; D ambiguous. The CDR3 runs 12 residues. V was shortened by 3 bases and J by 3 bases, with 3 bases between the two germline ends. Germline assignment: CDR1 MNHEY and CDR2 SMNVEV (reference sequence). Here the CDR3 reads CASSFLNQPQHF. The CDR3 bases are TGTGCCAGCAGTTTCCTCAATCAGCCCCAGCATTTT.

J is TRBJ1-5 and V is TRBV19; D is unresolved. Germline CDR1 LNHDA, CDR2 SQIVND (reference sequence). Between the trimmed V and J ends, which lost 5 bases and 0 bases, there was a span of 11 bases. There are 15 residues in the CDR3. CDR3 bases: TGTGCCAGTAGTCCTTCCCAGCATAGCAATCAGCCCCAGCATTTT. Protein sequence: CASSPSQHSNQPQHF. The full variable domain, completed using reference TRBV19 and TRBJ1-5, is DGGITQSPKYLFRKEGQNVTLSCEQNLNHDAMYWYRQDPGQGLRLIYYSQIVNDFQKGDIAEGYSVSREKKESFPLTVTSAQKNPTAFYLCASSPSQHSNQPQHFGDGTRLSIL.

The V call is TRBV2, the J call TRBJ1-1, with TRBD1 matching 12 bases. Germline CDR1 SNHLY, CDR2 FYNNEI. CDR3 length equals 15 residues. V lost 6 bases and J lost 4; bases outside the gene matches: 6. The CDR3 region is CASSRDRGQGTEAFF. Here the CDR3 DNA reads TGTGCCAGCAGCCGGGACAGGGGGCAGGGCACTGAAGCTTTCTTT.

This chain links TRBV11-2 with TRBJ2-7; a possible D gene is TRBD1 (5 bases). The CDR3 covers 15 residues. Trimming shortened V by 0 bases and J by 2 bases, and 11 bases separated the two germline ends. Germline values: CDR1 SGHAT, CDR2 FQNNGV. CDR3 coding DNA: TGTGCCAGCAGCTTAGATGGGGCAGCCACCTACGAGCAGTACTTC. It translates to CASSLDGAATYEQYF.

The rearrangement links TRBV6-6 to TRBJ1-1; D might be TRBD1 (5 bases). V gave up 7 bases and J gave up 0 bases, with 9 bases separating them. Germline CDR1 MNHNY, CDR2 SVGAGI (reference sequence). The CDR3 is made up of 13 amino acids. The CDR3 DNA follows: TGTGCCAGCAACAAGGGGTTGAACACTGAAGCTTTCTTT. Protein sequence: CASNKGLNTEAFF.

The chain joins TRBV5-1 to TRBJ1-2; 7 nucleotides agree with TRBD1. Germline lookup yields CDR1 SGHRS and CDR2 YFSETQ. The trim removed 3 bases at V and 4 bases at J, leaving 9 bases unmatched. The CDR3 covers 15 residues. This CDR3 is CASSSLQGGSYGYTF. DNA of the CDR3: TGCGCCAGCAGCTCGCTTCAGGGGGGAAGCTATGGCTACACCTTC.

The V call is TRBV2, the J call TRBJ2-5; 8 bases agree with TRBD2. Trimming cost V 6 bases and J 5 bases; bases outside gene matches: 8. The CDR3 is made up of 14 amino acids. Germline assignment: CDR1 SNHLY and CDR2 FYNNEI. For the CDR3, the DNA is TGTGCCAGCAGCCAGACTAGCGCTTTTGAGACCCAGTACTTC. Protein: CASSQTSAFETQYF.

CDR3: CASSEGDPPYEQYF. The CDR3 coding sequence is TGTGCCAGCAGTGAGGGAGACCCACCTTACGAGCAGTACTTC. The V call is TRBV27, the J call TRBJ2-7, with D maybe TRBD2 (5 bases). V was cut by 5 bases and J by 4 bases, with 15 bases left in between. The CDR3 sequence is 14 residues long. Germline CDR1 and CDR2: MNHEY and SMNVEV (reference sequence).

The chain recombines TRBV7-2 with TRBJ2-3, with TRBD2 matching over 10 bases. V lost 5 bases, J lost 0 bases, and 5 bases stayed unmatched. CDR1 and CDR2 (germline): SGHTA, FQGNSA. The length of the CDR3 is 16 residues. Here the CDR3 reads CASSPQAGGSTDTQYF. The CDR3 nucleotides are TGTGCCAGCAGCCCCCAAGCGGGAGGGAGCACAGATACGCAGTATTTT.

V gene TRBV5-1 combines with J gene TRBJ2-1; TRBD1 or TRBD2 may be the D gene (5 bases each). From germline, CDR1 is SGHRS and CDR2 YFSETQ. The CDR3 consists of 14 residues. Between the trimmed V and J ends, which lost 4 bases and 5 bases, there was a span of 13 bases. The CDR3 loop reads CASSQVGGDNEQFF. CDR3 coding DNA: TGCGCCAGCAGCCAGGTTGGGGGAGACAATGAGCAGTTCTTC.

The chain is built from TRBV7-8 and TRBJ1-1, with D possibly matching TRBD1 (5 bases). CDR1 is SGHVS, CDR2 FQNEAQ, per germline. V was clipped by 3 bases and J by 0 bases, with 8 bases between them. The CDR3 loop spans 14 amino acids. The CDR3: CASSFRAMNTEAFF. In DNA, the CDR3 is TGTGCCAGCAGCTTCAGGGCCATGAACACTGAAGCTTTCTTT.

The chain employs TRBV11-2 and TRBJ2-5; TRBD2 is a possible D gene (5 bases). This CDR3 has 16 residues. The germline V gene has CDR1 SGHAT and CDR2 FQNNGV. Trimming took off 1 base at V and 2 bases at J, with 14 bases between the two ends. The CDR3 is CASSLGSGGRQETQYF. CDR3 DNA: TGTGCCAGCAGCTTAGGGTCCGGCGGGCGACAAGAGACCCAGTACTTC.

The chain is built from TRBV6-6 and TRBJ2-2, with TRBD2 matching over 8 bases. This CDR3 has 16 residues. Trimming removed 5 bases from V and 4 bases from J; junction bases left unmatched: 9. Germline CDR1 is MNHNY and CDR2 is SVGAGI (reference sequence). The CDR3 sequence is CASSPEVAGRTGELFF. In DNA, the CDR3 is TGTGCCAGCAGTCCAGAAGTAGCGGGACGCACCGGGGAGCTGTTTTTT.

The rearrangement joins TRBV6-5 to TRBJ2-7; TRBD2 aligns across 10 bases. The CDR3 sequence is 15 residues long. The trim removed 5 bases at V and 3 bases at J, leaving 7 bases unmatched. Per germline, CDR1 MNHEY and CDR2 SVGAGI. The CDR3 DNA sequence: TGTGCCAGCAGTCCACCGGGACTAGCGTTCTACGAGCAGTACTTC. Translation: CASSPPGLAFYEQYF.

The CDR3 spells CASRVGANEKLFF. The CDR3 nucleotides read TGCGCCAGCAGAGTGGGCGCTAATGAAAAACTGTTTTTT. This rearrangement joins TRBV5-1 to TRBJ1-4; no firm D call. The CDR3 has 13 residues. V dropped 5 bases and J dropped 3 bases, with 8 bases sitting between them. CDR1 is SGHRS and CDR2 is YFSETQ in the germline V gene.

The rearrangement joins TRBV7-9 to TRBJ1-2, with TRBD1 matching over 7 bases. The V segment lost 5 bases and the J segment 3 bases; nucleotides outside the gene matches: 9. The CDR3 is 15 amino acids. Per the germline V gene, CDR1 is SEHNR and CDR2 is FQNEAQ (reference sequence). CDR3 protein: CASSPGTGADYGYTF. The CDR3 DNA reads TGTGCCAGCAGCCCGGGAACAGGGGCCGACTATGGCTACACCTTC.

The J gene is TRBJ2-5, the V gene TRBV4-1; 10 nucleotides align to TRBD2. The CDR3 totals 14 residues. The ends lost 4 bases at V and 3 bases at J; junction bases unmatched: 2. Germline CDR1 and CDR2: MGHRA and YSYEKL. The CDR3 coding sequence is TGCGCCAGCAGCCGAACTAGCGGGAAAGAGACCCAGTACTTC. This sequence encodes CASSRTSGKETQYF.

J is TRBJ1-3 and V is TRBV5-1, with D unclear. Trimming removed 0 bases from V and 2 bases from J, with 9 bases in between. There are 15 residues in the CDR3. Germline CDR1 and CDR2: SGHRS and YFSETQ. The CDR3 nucleotides read TGCGCCAGCAGCTTGGAAGGGATTGCTGGAAACACCATATATTTT. Translation gives CASSLEGIAGNTIYF.

The rearrangement joins TRBV4-1 to TRBJ1-1; D is perhaps TRBD1 (5 bases). The CDR3 extends over 15 amino acids. V was clipped by 3 bases and J by 7 bases, with 18 bases between them. The germline V gene encodes CDR1 MGHRA and CDR2 YSYEKL. The CDR3 sequence: CASSHTGAGGIEAFF. The CDR3 DNA reads TGCGCCAGCAGCCACACAGGCGCGGGAGGGATTGAAGCTTTCTTT.

The chain joins TRBV7-9 to TRBJ2-1, with D perhaps assigned TRBD1 or TRBD2 (6 bases each). V dropped 0 bases and J dropped 7 bases, with 10 bases sitting between them. The CDR3 consists of 14 residues. Germline-derived CDR1 and CDR2 are SEHNR and FQNEAQ (reference sequence). The chain's CDR3 is CASSLAGGKNEQFF. CDR3 nucleotides: TGTGCCAGCAGCTTAGCGGGGGGCAAAAATGAGCAGTTCTTC.